This T cell receptor beta chain was retrieved from a study of long-term antiretroviral therapy in people with HIV. General observations from the study: Collection of the blood took place between the mid-2000s and the late 2010s. The ART regimens in use then may have been less effective than current ones. Repertoires in HIV (unlike those of controls) had narrower CDR3 length ranges. Viral resistance, ART adherence and therapy changes all lacked available data.

As regards this clone: What it binds is unknown.

Survey-level immunoSEQ v3.0 assays were run. The sequencing target was 40,000-50,000 T-cell genomes per sample. Clones were sequenced by immunoSEQ multiplex PCR, and TCRdb holds only the in-frame ones, with some missing. Here the sample spans more than 20,000 clones, around 86% being singletons. The source is a woman under 40 with HIV. The sequenced sample was unsorted PBMCs, obtained 1.9 years after starting antiretroviral therapy.

CDR3 amino acids: CASRTGNNNEQFF. In DNA form, the CDR3 reads TGTGCCAGCAGGACAGGTAATAACAATGAGCAGTTCTTC. The V gene is TRBV25-1, the J gene TRBJ2-1; possible D gene TRBD1, 6 bases. Germline CDR1 is MGHDK and CDR2 is SYGVNS. V lost 6 bases and J lost 5, with 11 bases in between. The CDR3 length is 13 residues.